The sequence of this TCR beta chain was determined in a study of CD8 T cells in ankylosing spondylitis. Study results and limitations: Earlier work had already found some motif variants in reactive arthritis synovial fluid and blood. A motif of 7 to 9 highly homologous TCR beta variants was seen as apparently characteristic of ankylosing spondylitis blood.

This clonotype was observed a handful of times. Its antigen is unknown. TCRdb processed the 5' RACE reads anew with MiXCR; each CDR3 protein has one entry. The table has around 210,000 distinct CDR3 sequences, approximately 8.4% seen once; the top ten hold 4% to 5.5%. The germline gives CDR1 MNHEY, CDR2 SMNVEV (reference sequence). The CDR3 contains 17 residues. V dropped 6 bases and J dropped 1 base, with 22 bases sitting between them. This receptor was identified in a female donor with ankylosing spondylitis or in good health (not recorded which). The sequencing sample was made of blood, either unsorted or a sorted T cell fraction (not recorded which). The chain carries TRBV27 and TRBJ2-7; either TRBD1 or TRBD2 may supply D (5 bases each). CDR3: CASSPSPGPTSSYEQYF. CDR3 DNA sequence: TGTGCCAGCAGCCCCTCCCCGGGACCGACCAGTTCCTACGAGCAGTACTTC.